This TCR beta chain was identified in a study of blood T cell repertoires in COVID-19. The CDR3 runs to 16 residues. Germline CDR1 and CDR2: KGHDR and SFDVKD. Trimming took off 1 base at V and 5 bases at J, with 16 bases between the two ends. The table came from immunoSEQ multiplex PCR; TCRdb's copy has only in-frame clones and leaves some out. The repertoire holds about 250,000 clones, with 90% to 95% as singletons. In Cohort 3, a recovered donor had either two negative PCRs, clearance, or symptom resolution. The material sequenced was PBMCs or T cells enriched from blood (not recorded which). The rearrangement uses TRBV24-1 and TRBJ2-5; a possible D gene is TRBD2 (5 bases). The sequence came from a woman between 18 and 29 years old who had recovered from COVID-19. The CDR3 bases are TGTGCCACCAGTGATTTTAGTGCGGGCAGTGGGGAGACCCAGTACTTC. Amino acid sequence: CATSDFSAGSGETQYF.